This T cell receptor (beta chain) was sequenced in a study of response to subunit inactivated influenza vaccine. TCRdb ran MiXCR on the RT-PCR reads and lists one entry per CDR3 protein. The profile covers some 520,000 distinct CDR3 sequences, with 16% appearing a single time and 3% to 3.5% taken by the ten largest. Notes on the study in general: It was suggested by the authors that few new T cells are recruited by each seasonal influenza vaccination.

Trimming left V 6 bases short and J 1 base short, with 10 bases between. The germline V gene encodes CDR1 MNHNS and CDR2 SASEGT. This CDR3 is built from 14 residues. With regard to this clonotype: Its antigen remains unidentified.

The sample was CD4+ T cells sorted from PBMCs, taken roughly 24 months after vaccination. The chain couples TRBV6-1 to TRBJ1-3, with no clear D. The source of this sequence is a man aged 50 to 75 who received an inactivated influenza vaccine. CDR3 sequence (DNA): TGTGCCAGCAGGGCCCAGGAGTCTGGAAACACCATATATTTT. It encodes CASRAQESGNTIYF.